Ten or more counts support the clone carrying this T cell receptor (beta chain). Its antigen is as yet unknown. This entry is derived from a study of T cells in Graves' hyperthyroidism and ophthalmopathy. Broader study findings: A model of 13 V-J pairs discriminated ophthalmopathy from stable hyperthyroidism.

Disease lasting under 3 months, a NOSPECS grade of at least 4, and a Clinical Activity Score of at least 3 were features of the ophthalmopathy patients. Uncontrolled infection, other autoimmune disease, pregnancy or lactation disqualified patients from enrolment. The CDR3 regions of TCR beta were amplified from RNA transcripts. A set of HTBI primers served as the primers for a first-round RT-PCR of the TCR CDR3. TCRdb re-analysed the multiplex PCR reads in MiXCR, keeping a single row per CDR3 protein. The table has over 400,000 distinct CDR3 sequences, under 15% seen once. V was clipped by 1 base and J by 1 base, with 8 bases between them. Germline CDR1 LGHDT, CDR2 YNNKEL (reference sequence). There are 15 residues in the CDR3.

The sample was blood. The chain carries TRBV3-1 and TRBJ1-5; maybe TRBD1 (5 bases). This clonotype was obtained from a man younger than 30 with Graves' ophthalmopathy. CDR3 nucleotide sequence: TGTGCCAGCAGCCAAGTGTCAGGGAGCAATCAGCCCCAGCATTTT. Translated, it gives CASSQVSGSNQPQHF.